This entry is about one TCR beta chain. Autoimmune disease history or systemic immunosuppression meant exclusion. Profiling relied on immunoSEQ multiplex PCR, and the TCRdb table lists in-frame clones only, not all of them. The sample carries 45,000 to 55,000 clones, over 80% recorded once. The sample is drawn from a study of OX40 agonist ivuxolimab in advanced cancers. The overall study: Among those treated, three patients had partial responses, one with hepatocellular carcinoma and two with cutaneous melanoma.

Germline CDR1 reads WNHNN; CDR2 reads SYGVQD (reference sequence). This CDR3 spans 14 amino acids. Trimming removed 3 bases from V and 0 bases from J, with 8 bases in between. The source material was CD4+ or CD8+ T cells sorted from blood, sampled in a trial of the OX40 agonist ivuxolimab. The receptor was isolated from an adult with an advanced solid tumor such as melanoma, head and neck, liver or kidney cancer. The rearrangement uses TRBV10-1 and TRBJ1-1, with TRBD1 as a possible D gene (5 bases). CDR3 DNA sequence: TGCGCCAGCAGTGACGGGGGTATGAACACTGAAGCTTTCTTT. Residues: CASSDGGMNTEAFF.